What follows are 5 T cell receptor beta chains derived from one specimen sequenced in a study of blood T cell repertoires in COVID-19. The protocol was immunoSEQ multiplex PCR, while the TCRdb copy is restricted to in-frame clones and leaves out a portion. The sample has more than 250,000 clones; 90% are singletons. Specimen: PBMCs or T cells enriched from blood (not recorded which). Every receptor here comes from a woman under 30 with acute COVID-19.

The genes are TRBV5-1 and TRBJ2-1, with D possibly TRBD1 on 10 matching bases. CDR3 size: 16 residues. V lost 4 bases, J lost 9 bases, and 23 bases lay in between. Per the germline V gene, CDR1 is SGHRS and CDR2 is YFSETQ. In DNA, the CDR3 is TGCGCCAGCAGCGCGGGAGGGACAGGGGCCCCGGGTGAGCAGTTCTTC. Translating gives CASSAGGTGAPGEQFF.

The gene calls are TRBV3-1 (or the pseudogene TRBV3-2) and TRBJ2-2; D not resolved. V was trimmed by 2 bases and J by 4 bases, leaving 11 bases between them. From germline, CDR1 is LGHDT and CDR2 YNNKEL (reference sequence). The CDR3 runs 15 residues. The CDR3 nucleotides read TGTGCCAGCAGCCAACGCCGTAGCCTCACCGGGGAGCTGTTTTTT. Translating gives CASSQRRSLTGELFF.

The rearrangement joins TRBV15 to TRBJ2-5; 12 nucleotides align to TRBD2. The CDR3 has 16 residues. Trimming removed 0 bases from V and 4 bases from J; junction bases left unmatched: 3. The V gene's germline CDR1 is LNHNV and CDR2 YYDKDF (reference sequence). CDR3 region: CATSRDLAGGAETQYF. Here the CDR3 DNA reads TGTGCCACCAGCAGAGATCTAGCGGGAGGGGCAGAGACCCAGTACTTC.

The rearrangement joins TRBV4-3 to TRBJ1-4; 7 bases are shared with TRBD1. The CDR3 is 16 amino acids. After removal of 5 bases from V and 7 bases from J, the junction contained 13 bases not matched to a gene. CDR1 LGHNA and CDR2 YSLEER come from the germline V gene. The CDR3 is CASSSRPGQLLEKLFF. The CDR3 nucleotides read TGCGCCAGCAGCTCTAGACCGGGACAGCTCCTTGAAAAACTGTTTTTT.

V usage is TRBV4-3 and J usage is TRBJ1-2; no definite D call. V was pared by 2 bases and J by 8 bases, with 9 bases between. This CDR3 is 12 amino acids long. Germline V gene sequence: CDR1 LGHNA, CDR2 YSLEER. The chain's CDR3 is CASSQSYGGYTF. The CDR3 nucleotides are TGCGCCAGCAGCCAATCGTACGGGGGCTACACCTTC.